A selection of T cell receptor beta chains follows, all from one sample in a study of shared clonotypes between healthy human individuals. Sequencing was performed with immunoSEQ multiplex PCR; in TCRdb, only in-frame clones are kept and a portion is missing. The sample includes 1.5 million to 2.5 million clones, less than 95% seen only once; the top ten take roughly 1%. Sequencing was performed on naive CD8+ T cells sorted from blood. Source of these receptors: a man aged 18 to 29 in good health. CDR3s include the opening cysteine and the closing phenylalanine or tryptophan. The D gene is left open where the match is weak. Where a row states a size, it is once, few, many or the class of an expanded clone; other rows omit it.

D gene | J gene | V gene | clone size | CDR3 protein | CDR3 DNA
NA | TRBJ1-2 | TRBV6-5 | once | CASSYSPPGDYGYTF | TGTGCCAGCAGTTACTCCCCGCCGGGGGACTATGGCTACACCTTC
TRBD1 | TRBJ2-7 | TRBV5-5 | once | CASSPRQGSNEQYF | TGTGCCAGCAGCCCCCGACAGGGGTCCAACGAGCAGTACTTC
TRBD1 | TRBJ2-2 | TRBV30 | NA | CAWRVKGAGTGELFF | TGTGCCTGGAGAGTCAAGGGGGCAGGCACCGGGGAGCTGTTTTTT
NA | TRBJ1-4 | TRBV2 | NA | CASSEQGLLATNEKLFF | TGTGCCAGCAGTGAGCAGGGGCTACTGGCAACTAATGAAAAACTGTTTTTT
TRBD2 | TRBJ2-5 | TRBV19 | once | CATLTRGGGGKQKTQYF | TGTGCCACCCTAACCCGGGGGGGAGGGGGAAAGCAGAAGACCCAGTACTTC
TRBD2 | TRBJ2-5 | TRBV11-1 | NA | CASSRVGLAGGETQYF | TGTGCCAGCAGCCGGGTGGGACTAGCGGGGGGAGAGACCCAGTACTTC
NA | TRBJ2-1 | TRBV9 | NA | CASSVDGVIDEQFF | TGTGCCAGCAGCGTAGACGGGGTTATCGATGAGCAGTTCTTC
NA | TRBJ1-4 | TRBV7-9 | NA | CASSPPIGRKATNEKLFF | TGTGCCAGCAGCCCCCCCATAGGTCGGAAAGCAACTAATGAAAAACTGTTTTTT
NA | TRBJ2-6 | TRBV28 | NA | CASNRQVPPSGANVLTF | TGTGCCAGCAACCGACAGGTTCCCCCCTCTGGGGCCAACGTCCTGACTTTC
NA | TRBJ2-5 | TRBV2 | NA | CASRKGGQETQYF | TGTGCCAGCAGGAAGGGGGGCCAAGAGACCCAGTACTTC
TRBD1 | TRBJ2-1 | TRBV6-4 | NA | CASSPSPGQRYNEQFF | TGTGCCAGCAGTCCCTCACCGGGACAGAGATACAATGAGCAGTTCTTC
TRBD2 | TRBJ2-7 | TRBV7-2 | NA | CASSLVFSGSPYEQYF | TGTGCCAGCAGCTTAGTGTTCAGCGGGAGCCCCTACGAGCAGTACTTC
NA | TRBJ2-1 | TRBV28 | NA | CASRYETDSYNEQFF | TGTGCCAGCAGATACGAGACGGATTCCTACAATGAGCAGTTCTTC
NA | TRBJ2-2 | TRBV6-5 | NA | CASSSSYGDLAGELFF | TGTGCCAGCAGTTCCTCTTATGGGGACTTGGCCGGGGAGCTGTTTTTT
NA | TRBJ2-2 | TRBV9 | NA | CASSVAGQPRDTGELFF | TGTGCCAGCAGCGTAGCCGGACAACCGCGAGACACCGGGGAGCTGTTTTTT
NA | TRBJ2-5 | TRBV7-2 | NA | CASSLNVRVRETQYF | TGTGCCAGCAGCTTAAATGTACGGGTCCGAGAGACCCAGTACTTC
NA | TRBJ1-1 | TRBV7-6 | NA | CASSLVVGAMNTEAFF | TGTGCCAGCAGCTTAGTAGTAGGGGCCATGAACACTGAAGCTTTCTTT
NA | TRBJ2-1 | TRBV7-9 | NA | CASSLSADVFYNEQFF | TGTGCCAGCAGCTTAAGTGCGGATGTTTTTTACAATGAGCAGTTCTTC
NA | TRBJ2-7 | TRBV7-9 | once | CASRGNYEQYF | TGTGCCAGCCGGGGCAACTACGAGCAGTACTTC
NA | TRBJ2-3 | TRBV29-1 | NA | CSADGGDTQYF | TGCAGCGCCGACGGAGGAGATACGCAGTATTTT
TRBD1 | TRBJ2-5 | TRBV5-6 | NA | CASSFGQGETQYF | TGTGCCAGCAGCTTCGGACAGGGGGAGACCCAGTACTTC
NA | TRBJ1-3 | TRBV5-8 | NA | CASSWTGFSGNTIYF | TGTGCCAGCAGCTGGACGGGGTTTTCTGGAAACACCATATATTTT
TRBD1 | TRBJ2-4 | TRBV4-1 | NA | CASSQATPGQGLLAKNIQYF | TGCGCCAGCAGCCAAGCGACTCCGGGACAGGGGTTATTGGCCAAAAACATTCAGTACTTC
TRBD1 | TRBJ1-6 | TRBV19 | NA | CASSIWTGESPLHF | TGTGCCAGTAGTATTTGGACAGGGGAATCACCCCTCCACTTT
TRBD2 | TRBJ2-7 | TRBV5-1 | NA | CASSSDSGGLSYEQYF | TGCGCCAGCAGCTCGGATAGCGGGGGCCTCTCCTACGAGCAGTACTTC
TRBD2 | TRBJ2-3 | TRBV7-6 | NA | CASSAGLAGGSGTDTQYF | TGTGCCAGCAGCGCAGGACTAGCGGGAGGCTCAGGCACAGATACGCAGTATTTT
NA | TRBJ1-2 | TRBV19 | NA | CASNIGGDGYTF | TGTGCCAGTAATATAGGAGGGGATGGCTACACCTTC
NA | TRBJ2-3 | TRBV18 | NA | CASSMGLVGPTDTQYF | TGTGCCAGCTCAATGGGACTTGTGGGGCCGACAGATACGCAGTATTTT
NA | TRBJ1-4 | TRBV6-4 | once | CASSDGVNEKLFF | TGTGCCAGCAGTGACGGGGTTAATGAAAAACTGTTTTTT
NA | TRBJ1-2 | TRBV9 | NA | CASSLGRTETGGYTF | TGTGCCAGCAGCTTGGGTCGGACAGAGACCGGGGGCTACACCTTC
NA | TRBJ2-1 | TRBV28 | few | CASSRGYNEQFF | TGTGCCAGCAGTAGGGGGTACAATGAGCAGTTCTTC
TRBD1 | TRBJ2-3 | TRBV27 | NA | CASSFSTGDFTDTQYF | TGTGCCAGCAGTTTCTCGACAGGGGACTTCACAGATACGCAGTATTTT
TRBD2 | TRBJ2-1 | TRBV10-3 | NA | CAISDGTSPNEQFF | TGTGCCATCAGTGACGGGACTAGCCCCAATGAGCAGTTCTTC
NA | TRBJ2-7 | TRBV28 | NA | CASSPRDWASSYEQYF | TGTGCCAGCAGTCCCAGAGACTGGGCTTCGTCTTACGAGCAGTACTTC
NA | TRBJ1-1 | TRBV11-2 | few | CASSLGAAIGEAFF | TGTGCCAGCAGCTTAGGGGCGGCAATCGGTGAAGCTTTCTTT
NA | TRBJ1-3 | TRBV5-4 | NA | CASSLGYSGAGGNTIYF | TGTGCCAGCAGCTTGGGGTACTCGGGGGCAGGAGGAAACACCATATATTTT
NA | TRBJ2-7 | TRBV7-9 | NA | CASSFRDLYEQYF | TGTGCCAGCAGCTTTCGGGACCTCTACGAGCAGTACTTC
NA | TRBJ2-1 | TRBV4-1 | NA | CASSGAGPYNEQFF | TGCGCCAGCAGCGGGGCAGGCCCCTACAATGAGCAGTTCTTC
NA | TRBJ1-1 | TRBV6-5 | NA | CAISPADTEAFF | TGTGCCATCAGTCCTGCTGACACTGAAGCTTTCTTT
NA | TRBJ2-7 | TRBV7-9 | NA | CASSSHLPGKAYEQYF | TGTGCCAGCAGCTCCCATTTGCCAGGGAAGGCCTACGAGCAGTACTTC
NA | TRBJ2-5 | TRBV6-5 | few | CASRGGVETQYF | TGTGCCAGCAGGGGGGGAGTGGAGACCCAGTACTTC
TRBD2 | TRBJ2-1 | TRBV4-1 | NA | CASSQGPGEGNEQFF | TGCGCCAGCAGCCAAGGCCCCGGGGAGGGGAATGAGCAGTTCTTC
NA | TRBJ2-5 | TRBV30 | NA | CAWGPEGRETQYF | TGTGCCTGGGGGCCTGAGGGGAGAGAGACCCAGTACTTC
NA | TRBJ1-4 | TRBV4-3 | NA | CASSQEREGNEKLFF | TGCGCCAGCAGCCAAGAACGAGAAGGGAACGAAAAACTGTTTTTT
TRBD1 | TRBJ1-5 | TRBV5-6 | NA | CASSFSTGNQPQHF | TGTGCCAGCAGCTTTTCGACAGGGAATCAGCCCCAGCATTTT
NA | TRBJ2-5 | TRBV7-9 | NA | CASSLLLNQETQYF | TGTGCCAGCAGCTTACTATTAAACCAAGAGACCCAGTACTTC
NA | TRBJ1-2 | TRBV5-6 | NA | CASSPILLGGPDGYTF | TGTGCCAGCAGCCCGATCCTACTCGGGGGACCTGATGGCTACACCTTC